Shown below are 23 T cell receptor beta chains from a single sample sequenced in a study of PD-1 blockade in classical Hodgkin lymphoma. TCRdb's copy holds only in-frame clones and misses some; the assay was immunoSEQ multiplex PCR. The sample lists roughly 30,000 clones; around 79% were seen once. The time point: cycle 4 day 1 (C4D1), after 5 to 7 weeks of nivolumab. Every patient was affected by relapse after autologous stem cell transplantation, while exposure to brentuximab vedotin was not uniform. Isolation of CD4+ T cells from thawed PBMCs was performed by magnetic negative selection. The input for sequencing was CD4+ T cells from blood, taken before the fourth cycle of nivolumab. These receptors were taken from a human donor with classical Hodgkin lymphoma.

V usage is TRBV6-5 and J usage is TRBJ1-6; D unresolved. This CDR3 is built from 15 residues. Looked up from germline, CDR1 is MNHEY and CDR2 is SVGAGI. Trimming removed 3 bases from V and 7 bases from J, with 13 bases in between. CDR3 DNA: TGTGCCAGCAGTTATATCGGGCTCTTCAATTCACCCCTCCACTTT. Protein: CASSYIGLFNSPLHF.

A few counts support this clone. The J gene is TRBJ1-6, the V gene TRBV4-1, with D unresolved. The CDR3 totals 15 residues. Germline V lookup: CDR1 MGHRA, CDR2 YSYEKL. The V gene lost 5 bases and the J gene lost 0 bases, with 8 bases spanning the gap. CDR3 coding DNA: TGCGCCAGCAGCGAGGGAAGCTCCTATAATTCACCCCTCCACTTT. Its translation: CASSEGSSYNSPLHF.

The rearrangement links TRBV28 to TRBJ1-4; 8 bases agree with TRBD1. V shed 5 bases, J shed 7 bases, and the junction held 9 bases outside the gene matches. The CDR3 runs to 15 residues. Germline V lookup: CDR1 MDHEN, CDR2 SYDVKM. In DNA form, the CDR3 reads TGTGCCAGCAGTATCTCCGGACAGGGAAGTGAAAAACTGTTTTTT. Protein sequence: CASSISGQGSEKLFF.

CDR3: CASSEGFGGLIPRSGNTIYF. The CDR3 coding sequence is TGTGCCAGCAGTGAAGGTTTTGGGGGACTCATCCCCCGCTCTGGAAACACCATATATTTT. The chain has TRBV6-1 and TRBJ1-3; tentative D call: TRBD1 (5 bases). V was trimmed by 1 base and J by 0 bases, leaving 22 bases between them. Germline V gives CDR1 MNHNS, CDR2 SASEGT. The CDR3 is 20 residues long.

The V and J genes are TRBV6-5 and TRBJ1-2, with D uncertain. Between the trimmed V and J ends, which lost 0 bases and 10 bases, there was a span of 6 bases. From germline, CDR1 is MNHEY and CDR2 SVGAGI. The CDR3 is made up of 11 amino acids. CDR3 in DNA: TGTGCCAGCAGTTACTCCGGTTTCTACACCTTC. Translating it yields CASSYSGFYTF.

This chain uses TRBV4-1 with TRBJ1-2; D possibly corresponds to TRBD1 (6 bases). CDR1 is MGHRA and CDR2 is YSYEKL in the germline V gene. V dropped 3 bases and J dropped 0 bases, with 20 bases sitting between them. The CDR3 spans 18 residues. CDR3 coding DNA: TGCGCCAGCAGCCAGGGGGACACCCCAGGGTGGGCTAACTATGGCTACACCTTC. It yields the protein CASSQGDTPGWANYGYTF.

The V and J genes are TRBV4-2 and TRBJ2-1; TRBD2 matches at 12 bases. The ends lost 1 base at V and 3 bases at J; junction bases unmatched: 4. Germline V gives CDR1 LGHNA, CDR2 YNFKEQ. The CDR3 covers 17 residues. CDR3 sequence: CASSQGLAGVFYNEQFF. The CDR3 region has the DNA TGTGCCAGCAGCCAAGGACTAGCGGGGGTCTTCTACAATGAGCAGTTCTTC.

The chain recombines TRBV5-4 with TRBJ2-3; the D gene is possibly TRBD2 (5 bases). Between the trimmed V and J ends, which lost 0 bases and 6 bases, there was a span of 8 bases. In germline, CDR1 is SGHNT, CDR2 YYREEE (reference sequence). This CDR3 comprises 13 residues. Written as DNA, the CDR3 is TGTGCCAGCAGCTTGGGGACTGGGGATACGCAGTATTTT. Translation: CASSLGTGDTQYF.

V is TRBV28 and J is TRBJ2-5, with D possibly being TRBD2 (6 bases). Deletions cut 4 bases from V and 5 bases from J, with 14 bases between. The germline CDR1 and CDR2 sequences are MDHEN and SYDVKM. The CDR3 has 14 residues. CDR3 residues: CASSSGARQETQYF. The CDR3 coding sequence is TGTGCCAGCAGTTCGGGAGCCCGTCAGGAGACCCAGTACTTC. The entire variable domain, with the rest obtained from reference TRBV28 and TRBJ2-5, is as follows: DVKVTQSSRYLVKRTGEKVFLECVQDMDHENMFWYRQDPGLGLRLIYFSYDVKMKEKGDIPEGYSVSREKKERFSLILESASTNQTSMYLCASSSGARQETQYFGPGTRLLVL.

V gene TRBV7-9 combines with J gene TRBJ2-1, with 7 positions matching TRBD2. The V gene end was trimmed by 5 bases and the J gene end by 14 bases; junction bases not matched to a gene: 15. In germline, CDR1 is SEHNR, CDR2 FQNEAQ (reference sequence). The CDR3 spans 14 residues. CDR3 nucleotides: TGTGCCAGCAGCCCTTCCAGGACTAGTGGAAGGGAGTTCTTC. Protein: CASSPSRTSGREFF.

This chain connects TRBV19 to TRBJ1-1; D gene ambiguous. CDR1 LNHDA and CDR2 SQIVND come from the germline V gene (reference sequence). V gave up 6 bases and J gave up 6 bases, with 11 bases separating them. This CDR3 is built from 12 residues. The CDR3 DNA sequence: TGTGCCAGTAGATCGGTGCGCCCTGAAGCTTTCTTT. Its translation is CASRSVRPEAFF.

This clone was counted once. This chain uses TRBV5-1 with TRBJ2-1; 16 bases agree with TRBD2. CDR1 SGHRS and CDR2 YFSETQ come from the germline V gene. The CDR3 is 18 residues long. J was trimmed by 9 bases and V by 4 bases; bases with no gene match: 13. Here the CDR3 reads CASSASPGLAGGGFEQFF. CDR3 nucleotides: TGCGCCAGCAGCGCTTCCCCGGGACTAGCGGGGGGGGGCTTTGAGCAGTTCTTC.

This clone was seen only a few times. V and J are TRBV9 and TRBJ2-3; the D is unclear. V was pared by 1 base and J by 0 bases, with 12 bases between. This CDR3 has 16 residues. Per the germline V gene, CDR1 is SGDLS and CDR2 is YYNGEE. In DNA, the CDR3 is TGTGCCAGCAGCGTAATGGTCGGTACTAGCACAGATACGCAGTATTTT. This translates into CASSVMVGTSTDTQYF.

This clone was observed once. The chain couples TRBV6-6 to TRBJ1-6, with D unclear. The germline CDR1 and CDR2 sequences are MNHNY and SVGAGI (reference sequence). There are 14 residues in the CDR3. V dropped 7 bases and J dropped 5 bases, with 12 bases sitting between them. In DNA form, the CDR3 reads TGTGCCAGCAAGGCGGGCCTTAATAATTCACCCCTCCACTTT. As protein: CASKAGLNNSPLHF.

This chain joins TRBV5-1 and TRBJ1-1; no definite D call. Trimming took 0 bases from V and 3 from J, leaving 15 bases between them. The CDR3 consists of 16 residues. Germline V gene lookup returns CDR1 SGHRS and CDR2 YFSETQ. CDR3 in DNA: TGCGCCAGCAGCTTGGGTGGTTCGGCTCGAGACACTGAAGCTTTCTTT. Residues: CASSLGGSARDTEAFF.

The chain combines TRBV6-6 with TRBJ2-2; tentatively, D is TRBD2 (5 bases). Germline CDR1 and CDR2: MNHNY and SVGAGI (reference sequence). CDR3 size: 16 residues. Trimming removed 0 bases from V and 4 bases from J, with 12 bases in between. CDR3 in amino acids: CASSYSGRRLTGELFF. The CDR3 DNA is TGTGCCAGCAGTTACTCAGGCAGGAGGCTCACCGGGGAGCTGTTTTTT.

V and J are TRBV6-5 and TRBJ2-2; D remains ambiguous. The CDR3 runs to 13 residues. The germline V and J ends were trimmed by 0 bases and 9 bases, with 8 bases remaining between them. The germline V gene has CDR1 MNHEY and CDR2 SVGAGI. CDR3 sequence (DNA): TGTGCCAGCAGTTACTCGAATTCCAGGGAGCTGTTTTTT. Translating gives CASSYSNSRELFF.

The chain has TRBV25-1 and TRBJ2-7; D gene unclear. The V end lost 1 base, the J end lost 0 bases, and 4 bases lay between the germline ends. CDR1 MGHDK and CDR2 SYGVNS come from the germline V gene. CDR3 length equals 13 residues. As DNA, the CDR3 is TGTGCCAGCAGTGAATCACCCTCCTACGAGCAGTACTTC. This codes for CASSESPSYEQYF.

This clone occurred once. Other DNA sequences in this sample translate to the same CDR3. The CDR3 DNA reads TGTGCCATCTCCTCAGGGGATTACGAGCAGTACTTC. Its protein is CAISSGDYEQYF. The genes are TRBV10-3 and TRBJ2-7, with D possibly TRBD1 on 6 matching bases. V was pared by 8 bases and J by 4 bases, with 12 bases between. Germline V gene lookup returns CDR1 ENHRY and CDR2 SYGVKD. CDR3 length: 12 residues.

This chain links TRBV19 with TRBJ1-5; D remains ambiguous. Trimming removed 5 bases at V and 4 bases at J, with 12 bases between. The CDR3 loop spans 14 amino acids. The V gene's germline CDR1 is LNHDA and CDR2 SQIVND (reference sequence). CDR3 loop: CASSPGRINQPQHF. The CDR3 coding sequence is TGTGCCAGTAGTCCCGGTCGGATAAATCAGCCCCAGCATTTT.

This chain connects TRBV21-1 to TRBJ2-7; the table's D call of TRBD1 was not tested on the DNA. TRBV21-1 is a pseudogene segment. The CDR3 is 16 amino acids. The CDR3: CASSKRPVGALYEQYF. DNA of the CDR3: TGTGCCAGCAGCAAAAGACCCGTGGGCGCCTTATACGAGCAGTACTTC.

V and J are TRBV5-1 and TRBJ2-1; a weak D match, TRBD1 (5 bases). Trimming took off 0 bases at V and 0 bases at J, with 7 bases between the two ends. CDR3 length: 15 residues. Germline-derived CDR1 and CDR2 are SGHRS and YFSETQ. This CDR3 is CASSLEGDSYNEQFF. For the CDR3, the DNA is TGCGCCAGCAGCTTGGAAGGGGACTCCTACAATGAGCAGTTCTTC.

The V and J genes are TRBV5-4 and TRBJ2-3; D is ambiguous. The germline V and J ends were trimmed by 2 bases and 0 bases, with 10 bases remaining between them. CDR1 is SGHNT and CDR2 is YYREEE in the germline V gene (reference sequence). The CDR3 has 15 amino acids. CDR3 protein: CASSFLDSSTDTQYF. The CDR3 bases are TGTGCCAGCAGCTTTTTAGACTCAAGCACAGATACGCAGTATTTT.